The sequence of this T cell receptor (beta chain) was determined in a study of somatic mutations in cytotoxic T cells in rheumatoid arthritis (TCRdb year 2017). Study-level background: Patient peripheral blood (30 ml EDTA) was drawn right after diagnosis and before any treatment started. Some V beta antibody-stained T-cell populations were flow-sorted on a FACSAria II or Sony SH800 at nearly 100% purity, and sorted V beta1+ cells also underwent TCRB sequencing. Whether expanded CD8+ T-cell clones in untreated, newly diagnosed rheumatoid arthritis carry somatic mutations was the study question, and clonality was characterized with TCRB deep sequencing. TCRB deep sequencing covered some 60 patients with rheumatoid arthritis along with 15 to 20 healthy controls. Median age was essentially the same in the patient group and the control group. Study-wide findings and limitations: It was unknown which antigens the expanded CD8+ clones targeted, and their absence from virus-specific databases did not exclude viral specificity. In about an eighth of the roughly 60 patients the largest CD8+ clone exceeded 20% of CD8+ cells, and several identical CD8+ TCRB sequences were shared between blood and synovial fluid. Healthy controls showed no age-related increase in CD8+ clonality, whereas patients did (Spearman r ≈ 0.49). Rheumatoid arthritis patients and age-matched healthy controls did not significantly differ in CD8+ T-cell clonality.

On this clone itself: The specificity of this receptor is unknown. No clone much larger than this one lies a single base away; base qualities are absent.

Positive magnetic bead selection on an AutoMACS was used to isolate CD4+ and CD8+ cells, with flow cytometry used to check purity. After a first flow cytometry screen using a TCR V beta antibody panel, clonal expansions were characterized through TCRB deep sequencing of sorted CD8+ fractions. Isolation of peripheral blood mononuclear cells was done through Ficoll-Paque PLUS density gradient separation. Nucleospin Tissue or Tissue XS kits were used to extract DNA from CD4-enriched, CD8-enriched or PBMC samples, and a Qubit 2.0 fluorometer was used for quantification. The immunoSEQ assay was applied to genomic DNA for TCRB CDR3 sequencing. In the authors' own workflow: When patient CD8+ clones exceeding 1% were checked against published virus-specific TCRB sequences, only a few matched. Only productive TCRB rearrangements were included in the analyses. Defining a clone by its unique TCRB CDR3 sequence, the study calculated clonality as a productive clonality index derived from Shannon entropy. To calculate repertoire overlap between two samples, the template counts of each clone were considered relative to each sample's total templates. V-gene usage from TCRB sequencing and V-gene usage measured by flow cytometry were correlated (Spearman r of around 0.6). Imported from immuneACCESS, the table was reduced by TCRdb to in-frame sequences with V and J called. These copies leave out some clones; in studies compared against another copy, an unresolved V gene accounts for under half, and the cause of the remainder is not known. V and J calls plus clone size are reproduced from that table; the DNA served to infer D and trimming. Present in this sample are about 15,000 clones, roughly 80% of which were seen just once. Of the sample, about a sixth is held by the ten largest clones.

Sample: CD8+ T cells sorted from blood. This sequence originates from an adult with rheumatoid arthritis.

The CDR3 reads CASSEGLAARDTQYF. The nucleotide sequence is given as TGCGCCAGCAGTGAGGGACTAGCGGCCCGAGATACGCAGTATTTT. The chain is assembled from TRBV10-1 and TRBJ2-3; TRBD2 lines up with 10 middle nucleotides. Compared with germline, V lacks 2 bases and J lacks 5 bases; bases without a gene match: 4. Counted from cysteine to phenylalanine, this CDR3 has 15 amino acids. Of all the DNA, just the CDR3 is kept, 45 bases in frame from base 1. The germline V gene encodes CDR1 WNHNN and CDR2 SYGVQD (reference sequence).